The clone carrying this T cell receptor beta chain was seen repeatedly, ten times or more. The antigen remains undetermined. RNA fractions of 10%, 30% or 50% and about 19,000 to 1,100,000 sorted cells were the source of naive CD8 libraries. Previously described methods and listed TCR primers produced bulk TCR libraries. TCRdb redid the calling of the PCR reads with MiXCR, one entry per CDR3 protein. The sample records 400,000 to 600,000 distinct CDR3 sequences, around 23% being singletons. These data are taken from a study of molecular identifiers for immune sequencing clone quantification. The V segment lost 6 bases and the J segment 0 bases; nucleotides outside the gene matches: 7. Germline CDR1 is MDHEN and CDR2 is SYDVKM. The CDR3 is 15 residues long. Study-wide points: In naive cells, clones above 20 RNA copies held under 1% of molecules, whereas in effector cells they held over 98%.

The sequencing sample was made of naive CD8+ T cells from blood, with Jurkat cell RNA spiked in. As for subset: FACS-sorted CD8+CD4-CCR7+CD45RA+ naive T cells. The chain employs TRBV28 and TRBJ2-7; TRBD2 aligns across 8 bases. The sequence came from a human donor in good health. Some libraries in this study had Jurkat cell RNA spiked in. The CDR3 nucleotides read TGTGCCAGCAGCCCACTAGCGGTCAGCTCCTACGAGCAGTACTTC. Amino acids: CASSPLAVSSYEQYF.